One sample yielded the 9 T cell receptor beta chains listed below, sequenced in a study of T cells after yellow fever vaccination. TCRdb re-analysed the 5' RACE reads in MiXCR, keeping a single row per CDR3 protein. The sample contains about 4,500 distinct CDR3 sequences, roughly 8% of which appear only once. The sample here was PBMCs, either bulk or a sorted T-cell subset (CD4+, CD8+, memory, or dextramer-sorted; not recorded which), taken roughly 46 days after the first yellow fever vaccination. The receptors were sampled from a man between 18 and 35 years old who received the YFV17D yellow fever vaccine.

This clonotype was recorded at least ten times. The gene calls are TRBV12-3 or TRBV12-4 and TRBJ1-4; 8 bases map to TRBD1. There are 15 residues in the CDR3. V gave up 3 bases and J gave up 8 bases; unmatched junction bases: 8. In DNA, the CDR3 is TGTGCCAGCAGTTTCTCCACAGGGGGTAAAGAAAAACTGTTTTTT. Its protein product is CASSFSTGGKEKLFF.

The V and J genes are TRBV4-2 and TRBJ2-1; TRBD1 might be the D (5 bases). This CDR3 region has 14 residues. CDR1 and CDR2 (germline): LGHNA, YNFKEQ. Trimming stripped 4 bases from V and 5 bases from J, with 12 bases between. This CDR3 is CASSPARQHNEQFF. CDR3 in DNA: TGTGCCAGCAGCCCCGCGCGACAGCACAATGAGCAGTTCTTC.

This clonotype has more than one count but fewer than ten. This chain joins TRBV19 and TRBJ2-2, with unresolved D. The germline V gene has CDR1 LNHDA and CDR2 SQIVND (reference sequence). Trimming pared 6 bases from V and 0 bases from J, leaving 17 bases between. The CDR3 is 17 residues long. CDR3 residues: CASRRKERYSNTGELFF. The DNA for the CDR3 is TGTGCCAGTAGACGGAAAGAACGGTACTCGAACACCGGGGAGCTGTTTTTT.

In this sample, this clonotype turned up many times. V gene TRBV20-1 combines with J gene TRBJ2-7; maybe TRBD2 (6 bases). The CDR3 is 13 residues long. Looked up from germline, CDR1 is DFQATT and CDR2 is SNEGSKA (reference sequence). The V and J ends lost 4 bases and 4 bases respectively, with 14 bases between them. As DNA, the CDR3 is TGCAGTGCTATTCTAGCGAATCGGTACGAGCAGTACTTC. Amino acid sequence: CSAILANRYEQYF.

This clonotype was seen at least ten times. The rearrangement links TRBV6-5 to TRBJ1-2; D not certain. The CDR3 length is 13 residues. Trimming took 2 bases from V and 5 from J, leaving 9 bases between them. Per the germline V gene, CDR1 is MNHEY and CDR2 is SVGAGI. The CDR3: CASSYNRLYGYTF. The CDR3 nucleotides are TGTGCCAGCAGTTACAATCGGCTTTATGGCTACACCTTC.

This clonotype was seen many times. The chain is built from TRBV20-1 and TRBJ2-3, with D possibly being TRBD2 (6 bases). Germline values: CDR1 DFQATT, CDR2 SNEGSKA (reference sequence). V was pared by 1 base and J by 2 bases, with 13 bases between. The CDR3 is 15 residues long. The CDR3 nucleotides read TGCAGTGCTAGAGGGACCGAGGACTACACAGATACGCAGTATTTT. It yields the protein CSARGTEDYTDTQYF.

The sample holds many counts of this clonotype. The chain links TRBV29-1 to TRBJ2-7; the D is unclear. The CDR3 length is 13 residues. Trimming took off 1 base at V and 3 bases at J, with 10 bases between the two ends. Germline V gives CDR1 SQVTM, CDR2 ANQGSEA. CDR3 residues: CSVEGVAGYEQYF. The CDR3 nucleotides read TGCAGCGTTGAAGGTGTCGCCGGCTACGAGCAGTACTTC.

The rearrangement links TRBV4-2 to TRBJ2-1; TRBD2 is a possible D gene (6 bases). The ends were cut back, 9 bases at V and 8 bases at J, with 20 bases in the middle. Looked up from germline, CDR1 is LGHNA and CDR2 is YNFKEQ. This CDR3 comprises 14 residues. This CDR3 reads CARGPGGLHYEQFF. For the CDR3, the DNA is TGTGCCAGGGGCCCCGGGGGACTGCACTATGAGCAGTTCTTC.

This clonotype was recorded at least ten times. The chain uses TRBV20-1 and TRBJ2-3; D is unresolved. This CDR3 region has 16 residues. The V end lost 4 bases, the J end lost 0 bases, and 17 bases lay between the germline ends. CDR1 DFQATT and CDR2 SNEGSKA come from the germline V gene (reference sequence). CDR3 sequence (DNA): TGCAGTGCTACCAGTCCTGGGAAGCAGAGCACAGATACGCAGTATTTT. This gives the protein CSATSPGKQSTDTQYF.